This T cell receptor (beta chain) was documented in a study of monozygotic twins with inflammatory bowel disease. The CDR3 totals 14 residues. CDR1 is SGHDT and CDR2 is YYEEEE in the germline V gene. Of note for this clonotype: Its antigen remains unknown.

UMIs that included a 6-nucleotide sample barcode were added by template switching, which took place during cDNA synthesis. TCRdb reanalyzed the 5' RACE reads and collapses them to one entry per CDR3 protein, without DNA. The sample totals some 450,000 distinct CDR3 sequences; its top ten clones hold 2.4%. Notes on the study in general: Whether twins were concordant or discordant made no difference to repertoire similarity, possibly from limited power. Among the T cells, different subtypes could not be distinguished. Healthy co-twins, by inverse Simpson, had higher TCRbeta diversity than their siblings with IBD.

The chain employs TRBV5-6 and TRBJ1-1; TCRdb reports TRBD1, a call that lacks DNA to check it against. Sequenced sample: blood. This sequence originates from a human donor with ulcerative colitis or Crohn's disease, or a healthy co-twin of an affected twin (not recorded which). This CDR3 reads CASSDGGGNTEAFF.